A selection of T cell receptor beta chains follows, all from one sample in a study of blood T cell repertoires in COVID-19. The assay was immunoSEQ multiplex PCR, and TCRdb's table has in-frame clones only and misses some. The data hold about 140,000 clones, with over 75% observed a single time. Sequencing was done on a sample of peripheral blood. The origin of the receptors is a man in his 70s with acute or convalescent COVID-19. CDR3s include the opening cysteine and the closing phenylalanine or tryptophan. D genes are given only for firm matches. Size values are once, few and many counts, or a class for expanded clones, and some rows have none.

v_call: TRBV7-2; d_call: .; clone_size: .; j_call: TRBJ1-6; cdr3_nt: TGTGCCAGCAGCCCCACCAGGGTCCTGGAATCACCCCTCCACTTT; cdr3_aa: CASSPTRVLESPLHF
v_call: TRBV6-6; d_call: .; clone_size: .; j_call: TRBJ1-2; cdr3_nt: TGTGCCAGCAGTCGCTTTCCCTTTAAGGACAGCCCAGGGTGGGGCTACACCTTC; cdr3_aa: CASSRFPFKDSPGWGYTF
v_call: TRBV27; d_call: TRBD1; clone_size: .; j_call: TRBJ1-4; cdr3_nt: TGTGCCACCCGGGGACAGAGGGATGAAAAACTGTTTTTT; cdr3_aa: CATRGQRDEKLFF
v_call: TRBV24-1; d_call: .; clone_size: .; j_call: TRBJ2-7; cdr3_nt: TGTGCCACCAGTGCCCGTTGGGGGGACGAGCAGTACTTC; cdr3_aa: CATSARWGDEQYF
v_call: TRBV18; d_call: .; clone_size: .; j_call: TRBJ2-1; cdr3_nt: TGTGCCAGCTCACCGGGACTGACCGAAAATGAGCAGTTCTTC; cdr3_aa: CASSPGLTENEQFF
v_call: TRBV5-1; d_call: .; clone_size: .; j_call: TRBJ2-1; cdr3_nt: TGCGCCAGCAGCTTGAGAGAAAACAATGAGCAGTTCTTC; cdr3_aa: CASSLRENNEQFF
v_call: TRBV21-1; d_call: .; clone_size: .; j_call: TRBJ2-3; cdr3_nt: TGTGCCAGCAGCAAAGACCAGCGGGAGGATAGAACAGATACGCAGTATTTT; cdr3_aa: CASSKDQREDRTDTQYF
v_call: TRBV5-1; d_call: .; clone_size: .; j_call: TRBJ2-7; cdr3_nt: TGCGCCAGCAGCCTACAGGGTCGTCAGTACGAGCAGTACTTC; cdr3_aa: CASSLQGRQYEQYF
v_call: TRBV7-9; d_call: .; clone_size: .; j_call: TRBJ1-4; cdr3_nt: TGTGCCAGCAGCTTAGTAGCAGGGAAAGAAGCTAATGAAAAACTGTTTTTT; cdr3_aa: CASSLVAGKEANEKLFF
v_call: TRBV12-3/TRBV12-4; d_call: .; clone_size: .; j_call: TRBJ1-2; cdr3_nt: TGTGCCAGCACCAAGCGCCTCTATGGCTACACCTTC; cdr3_aa: CASTKRLYGYTF
v_call: TRBV19; d_call: TRBD2; clone_size: once; j_call: TRBJ2-1; cdr3_nt: TGTGCCAGTAGTTGGACTAGCGGGGGGAGATACAATGAGCAGTTCTTC; cdr3_aa: CASSWTSGGRYNEQFF
v_call: TRBV15; d_call: .; clone_size: .; j_call: TRBJ2-3; cdr3_nt: TGTGCCACCTCCCTACCCAGGGGCGGGTCAGATACGCAGTATTTT; cdr3_aa: CATSLPRGGSDTQYF
v_call: TRBV19; d_call: TRBD2; clone_size: once; j_call: TRBJ2-1; cdr3_nt: TGTGCCAGTAGTATAGCAGGGACTAGCCGTAGCTCCTACAATGAGCAGTTCTTC; cdr3_aa: CASSIAGTSRSSYNEQFF
v_call: TRBV3-1/TRBV3-2; d_call: .; clone_size: .; j_call: TRBJ2-1; cdr3_nt: TGTGCCAGCAGCCAAGCTGTGGAGGGTCGCCATGAGCAGTTCTTC; cdr3_aa: CASSQAVEGRHEQFF
v_call: TRBV6-5; d_call: .; clone_size: .; j_call: TRBJ1-2; cdr3_nt: TGTGCCAGCAGTTCCCTCGGTCCGGGATCGATGGGCTACACCTTC; cdr3_aa: CASSSLGPGSMGYTF
v_call: TRBV7-9; d_call: TRBD1; clone_size: .; j_call: TRBJ2-5; cdr3_nt: TGTGCCAGCAGCTTGGGACAGCCCCCGGAGACCCAGTACTTC; cdr3_aa: CASSLGQPPETQYF
v_call: TRBV18; d_call: .; clone_size: .; j_call: TRBJ2-7; cdr3_nt: TGTGCCAGCTCACTAAGCAATTCCTACGAGCAGTACTTC; cdr3_aa: CASSLSNSYEQYF
v_call: TRBV28; d_call: TRBD1; clone_size: .; j_call: TRBJ1-4; cdr3_nt: TGTGCCAGCAGTGGGAGGACAGGGTATGAAGAAAAACTGTTTTTT; cdr3_aa: CASSGRTGYEEKLFF
v_call: TRBV5-1; d_call: TRBD1; clone_size: .; j_call: TRBJ2-2; cdr3_nt: TGCGCCAGCAGCCTAAACTTTGACAGGGCTGACGGGGAGCTGTTTTTT; cdr3_aa: CASSLNFDRADGELFF
v_call: TRBV7-8; d_call: TRBD1; clone_size: .; j_call: TRBJ1-1; cdr3_nt: TGTGCCAGCAGCCATGCCCCATACAGGGGTGTAGACACTGAAGCTTTCTTT; cdr3_aa: CASSHAPYRGVDTEAFF
v_call: TRBV9; d_call: .; clone_size: .; j_call: TRBJ2-1; cdr3_nt: TGTGCCAGCAGCGTAGATCTAGCAGCGTACAATGAGCAGTTCTTC; cdr3_aa: CASSVDLAAYNEQFF
v_call: TRBV7-5; d_call: .; clone_size: .; j_call: TRBJ2-1; cdr3_nt: TGTGTCAGAAGCCCCTCCGCCCGGGACAGGGAGGACAATGAGCAGTTCTTC; cdr3_aa: CVRSPSARDREDNEQFF
v_call: TRBV10-1; d_call: .; clone_size: .; j_call: TRBJ2-3; cdr3_nt: TGCGCCAGCAGTGAGTCGTTGGGGGGGGCCACCGCAGATACGCAGTATTTT; cdr3_aa: CASSESLGGATADTQYF
v_call: TRBV7-6; d_call: .; clone_size: few; j_call: TRBJ1-2; cdr3_nt: TGTGCCAGCAGCTTAGCAGCGACGGGTAGCGGCTACACCTTC; cdr3_aa: CASSLAATGSGYTF
v_call: TRBV11-2; d_call: .; clone_size: .; j_call: TRBJ2-7; cdr3_nt: TGTGCCAGCAGCTCCCATTATGGACAAAGCGAGCAGTACTTC; cdr3_aa: CASSSHYGQSEQYF
v_call: TRBV6-5; d_call: .; clone_size: few; j_call: TRBJ1-2; cdr3_nt: TGTGCCAGCAGGTCCCCCGGGTCGGGCTACACCTTC; cdr3_aa: CASRSPGSGYTF
v_call: TRBV25-1; d_call: TRBD1; clone_size: once; j_call: TRBJ1-1; cdr3_nt: TGTGCCAGTTCCGGACAGGGGGGAACTGAAGCTTTCTTT; cdr3_aa: CASSGQGGTEAFF
v_call: TRBV19; d_call: TRBD2; clone_size: .; j_call: TRBJ2-1; cdr3_nt: TGTGCCAGTAGTCAAGCGGGAGGGCTCTACAATGAGCAGTTCTTC; cdr3_aa: CASSQAGGLYNEQFF
v_call: TRBV5-5; d_call: .; clone_size: .; j_call: TRBJ1-2; cdr3_nt: TGTGCCAGCAGCCGTTCCTCGACAGGTTTTGATGGCTACACCTTC; cdr3_aa: CASSRSSTGFDGYTF
v_call: TRBV5-1; d_call: .; clone_size: .; j_call: TRBJ2-7; cdr3_nt: TGCGCCAGCGCTGTGACAGGTGGATCCTACGAGCAGTACTTC; cdr3_aa: CASAVTGGSYEQYF
v_call: TRBV10-1; d_call: .; clone_size: .; j_call: TRBJ1-1; cdr3_nt: TGCGCCAGCAGTGACGGGGGAAAAACTGAAGCTTTCTTT; cdr3_aa: CASSDGGKTEAFF
v_call: TRBV19; d_call: .; clone_size: .; j_call: TRBJ1-3; cdr3_nt: TGTGCCAGTAAACGTGCCAGCGGGCTCAGTGGAAACACCATATATTTT; cdr3_aa: CASKRASGLSGNTIYF
v_call: TRBV3-1/TRBV3-2; d_call: .; clone_size: few; j_call: TRBJ1-1; cdr3_nt: TGTGCCAGCAGCCCCCCAGTATTGAACACTGAAGCTTTCTTT; cdr3_aa: CASSPPVLNTEAFF
v_call: TRBV3-1/TRBV3-2; d_call: .; clone_size: .; j_call: TRBJ2-1; cdr3_nt: TGTGCCAGCAGCCAATATTCCAGTGAGCAGTTCTTC; cdr3_aa: CASSQYSSEQFF
v_call: TRBV28; d_call: TRBD1; clone_size: .; j_call: TRBJ1-2; cdr3_nt: TGTGCCAGCAGTTTATGGATGCAGGGGGCTGAAGGCTACACCTTC; cdr3_aa: CASSLWMQGAEGYTF
v_call: TRBV5-6; d_call: .; clone_size: .; j_call: TRBJ1-2; cdr3_nt: TGTGCCAGCAGCCCACCCCAGGGGTACTATGGCTACACCTTC; cdr3_aa: CASSPPQGYYGYTF
v_call: TRBV19; d_call: TRBD1; clone_size: .; j_call: TRBJ1-2; cdr3_nt: TGTGCCAGTACCCTTGGACAGGGGGCAGGCGGCTACACCTTC; cdr3_aa: CASTLGQGAGGYTF
v_call: TRBV2; d_call: .; clone_size: .; j_call: TRBJ1-1; cdr3_nt: TGTGCCAGCCTCCGACCTAGTCGAGACACTGAAGCTTTCTTT; cdr3_aa: CASLRPSRDTEAFF
v_call: TRBV30; d_call: .; clone_size: .; j_call: TRBJ1-1; cdr3_nt: TGTGCCTGGAGTGTGGGGCCCCCCGGTGAAGCTTTCTTT; cdr3_aa: CAWSVGPPGEAFF
v_call: TRBV21-1; d_call: .; clone_size: .; j_call: TRBJ2-4; cdr3_nt: TGTGCCAGCAGCCAGGACAGGGTTGCTGACAAAAACATTCAGTACTTC; cdr3_aa: CASSQDRVADKNIQYF
v_call: TRBV10-3; d_call: TRBD1; clone_size: .; j_call: TRBJ1-5; cdr3_nt: TGTGCCATCGGACAGGGTGATCAGCCCCAGCATTTT; cdr3_aa: CAIGQGDQPQHF
v_call: TRBV27; d_call: .; clone_size: .; j_call: TRBJ2-1; cdr3_nt: TGTGCCAGTACCTCTAGCCTCCTCTCCTACAATGAGCAGTTCTTC; cdr3_aa: CASTSSLLSYNEQFF
v_call: TRBV5-1; d_call: TRBD1; clone_size: .; j_call: TRBJ2-7; cdr3_nt: TGCGCCAGCAGCTTGGACAGGGGACCCTACGAGCAGTACTTC; cdr3_aa: CASSLDRGPYEQYF
v_call: TRBV7-9; d_call: .; clone_size: once; j_call: TRBJ1-2; cdr3_nt: TGTGCCAGCAGCCTCGGAGATGCGTATTATGGCTACACCTTC; cdr3_aa: CASSLGDAYYGYTF
v_call: TRBV4-2; d_call: TRBD2; clone_size: .; j_call: TRBJ2-5; cdr3_nt: TGTGCCAGCAGCCAAGAGGCGGGGGGGCCAGAAGAGACCCAGTACTTC; cdr3_aa: CASSQEAGGPEETQYF
v_call: TRBV19; d_call: .; clone_size: .; j_call: TRBJ1-3; cdr3_nt: TGTGCCAGCGGAGGGCGGTCCAACACCATATATTTT; cdr3_aa: CASGGRSNTIYF
v_call: TRBV29-1; d_call: TRBD1; clone_size: .; j_call: TRBJ1-1; cdr3_nt: TGCAGCGTTAACAGGGGTGGGCTCACTGAAGCTTTCTTT; cdr3_aa: CSVNRGGLTEAFF
v_call: TRBV28; d_call: TRBD1; clone_size: .; j_call: TRBJ1-4; cdr3_nt: TGTGCCAGCGCGGGACAGAATGAAAAACTGTTTTTT; cdr3_aa: CASAGQNEKLFF
v_call: TRBV7-2; d_call: TRBD2; clone_size: .; j_call: TRBJ2-6; cdr3_nt: TGTGCCAGCAGGCGACTAGCTATCTCTGGGGCCAACGTCCTGACTTTC; cdr3_aa: CASRRLAISGANVLTF
v_call: TRBV28; d_call: .; clone_size: .; j_call: TRBJ1-1; cdr3_nt: TGTGCCAGCATCGGGTCCGGCGTCAGGGTGAGCACTGAAGCTTTCTTT; cdr3_aa: CASIGSGVRVSTEAFF
v_call: TRBV5-1; d_call: .; clone_size: .; j_call: TRBJ1-2; cdr3_nt: TGCGCCAGCAGCTTCAATCCAGGGTCTCAGCCTGGCTACACCTTC; cdr3_aa: CASSFNPGSQPGYTF
v_call: TRBV4-1; d_call: TRBD1; clone_size: .; j_call: TRBJ1-6; cdr3_nt: TGCGCCAGCAGCCAAGAACCATCCGGGACAGGGCTTAATTCACCCCTCCACTTT; cdr3_aa: CASSQEPSGTGLNSPLHF
v_call: TRBV19; d_call: TRBD2; clone_size: once; j_call: TRBJ2-7; cdr3_nt: TGTGCCAGTAGTGGTGGACTAGCCGCCTACGAGCAGTACTTC; cdr3_aa: CASSGGLAAYEQYF
v_call: TRBV10-2; d_call: TRBD2; clone_size: .; j_call: TRBJ2-1; cdr3_nt: TGCGCCAGCAGTGGGAGCGGGGCGGGAGAGTACAATGAGCAGTTCTTC; cdr3_aa: CASSGSGAGEYNEQFF
v_call: TRBV3-1/TRBV3-2; d_call: .; clone_size: .; j_call: TRBJ1-4; cdr3_nt: TGTGCCAGCAGCCGAACGACAGGCGAAAAACTGTTTTTT; cdr3_aa: CASSRTTGEKLFF
v_call: TRBV3-1/TRBV3-2; d_call: TRBD2; clone_size: .; j_call: TRBJ2-3; cdr3_nt: TGTGCCAGCAGCCAACAGTGGGGGGGTGCGACAGATACGCAGTATTTT; cdr3_aa: CASSQQWGGATDTQYF
v_call: TRBV4-2; d_call: .; clone_size: .; j_call: TRBJ2-2; cdr3_nt: TGTGCCAGCAGCCCCGGTCGGGGGGCCCCCACCGGGGAGCTGTTTTTT; cdr3_aa: CASSPGRGAPTGELFF